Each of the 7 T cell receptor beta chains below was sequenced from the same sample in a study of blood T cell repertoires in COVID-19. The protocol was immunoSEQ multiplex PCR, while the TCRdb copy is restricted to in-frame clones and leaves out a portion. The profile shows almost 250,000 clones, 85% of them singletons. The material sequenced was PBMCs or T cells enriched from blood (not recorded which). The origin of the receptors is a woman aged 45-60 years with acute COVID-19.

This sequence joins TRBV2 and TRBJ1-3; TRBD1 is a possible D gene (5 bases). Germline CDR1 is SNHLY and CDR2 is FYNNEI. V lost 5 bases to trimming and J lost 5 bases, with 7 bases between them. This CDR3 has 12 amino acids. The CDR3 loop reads CASSQDRNTIYF. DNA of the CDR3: TGTGCCAGCAGTCAGGACAGAAACACCATATATTTT.

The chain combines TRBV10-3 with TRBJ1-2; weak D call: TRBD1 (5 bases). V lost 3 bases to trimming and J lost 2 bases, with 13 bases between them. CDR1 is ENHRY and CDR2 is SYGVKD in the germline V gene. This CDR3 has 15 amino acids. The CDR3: CAISDQGRSNYGYTF. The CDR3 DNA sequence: TGTGCCATCAGTGACCAGGGCAGGAGCAACTATGGCTACACCTTC.

The CDR3 here is CASSLRDPGQVLYGYTF. CDR3 nucleotides: TGTGCCAGCAGCTTACGGGATCCGGGACAGGTCCTCTATGGCTACACCTTC. The rearrangement links TRBV7-2 to TRBJ1-2, with 8 positions matching TRBD1. Germline values: CDR1 SGHTA, CDR2 FQGNSA. The CDR3 totals 17 residues. Unmatched junction bases numbered 12, after V lost 2 bases and J lost 4 bases. The full variable domain, with the rest looked up from reference TRBV7-2 and TRBJ1-2, is GAGVSQSPSNKVTEKGKDVELRCDPISGHTALYWYRQSLGQGLEFLIYFQGNSAPDKSGLPSDRFSAERTGGSVSTLTIQRTQQEDSAVYLCASSLRDPGQVLYGYTFGSGTRLTVV.

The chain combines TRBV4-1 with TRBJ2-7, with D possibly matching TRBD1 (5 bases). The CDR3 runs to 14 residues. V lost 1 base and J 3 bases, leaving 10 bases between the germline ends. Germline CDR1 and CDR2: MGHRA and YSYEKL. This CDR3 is CASSQAATDYEQYF. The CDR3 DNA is TGCGCCAGCAGCCAAGCCGCGACAGACTACGAGCAGTACTTC.

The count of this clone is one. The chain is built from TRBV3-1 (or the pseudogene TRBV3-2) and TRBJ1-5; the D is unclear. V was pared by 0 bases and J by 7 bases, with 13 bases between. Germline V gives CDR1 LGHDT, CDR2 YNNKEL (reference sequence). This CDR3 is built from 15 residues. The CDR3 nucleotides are TGTGCCAGCAGCCAAGATTTGGCAGGTGGACAGCCCCAGCATTTT. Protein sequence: CASSQDLAGGQPQHF.

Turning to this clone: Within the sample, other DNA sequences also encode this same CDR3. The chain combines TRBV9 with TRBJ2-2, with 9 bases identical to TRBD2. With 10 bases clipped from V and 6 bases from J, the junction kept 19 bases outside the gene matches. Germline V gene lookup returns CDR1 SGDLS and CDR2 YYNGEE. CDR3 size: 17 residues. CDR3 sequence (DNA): TGTGCCCGCCGCGTCGAGGCGGGGGGGCCTAGTTCCGGGGAGCTGTTTTTT. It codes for CARRVEAGGPSSGELFF.

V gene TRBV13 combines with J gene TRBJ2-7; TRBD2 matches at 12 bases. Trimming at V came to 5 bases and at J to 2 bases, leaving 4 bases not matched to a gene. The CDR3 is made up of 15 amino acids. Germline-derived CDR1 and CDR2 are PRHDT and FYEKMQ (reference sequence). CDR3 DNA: TGTGCCAGCAGCCGTAGACTAGCGGGAGCCTACGAGCAGTACTTC. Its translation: CASSRRLAGAYEQYF.